The entry below gives a single T cell receptor (beta chain) sequence along with its context. The antigen it binds to is not known. No base quality values were provided; no much bigger clone lies one nucleotide off. There are 13 amino acids in the CDR3, from cysteine to phenylalanine inclusive. Of the read, only the CDR3 DNA is kept; its 39 bases are in frame from base 1. V was cut back by 5 bases and J by 0 bases, leaving a gap of 7 bases between them. The germline V gene yields MDHEN for CDR1 and SYDVKM for CDR2. For sequencing, an Illumina HiSeq 1500 was employed. TCRdb took the public reads, trimmed them with fastp at Q25, ran MiXCR for clone calling and kept in-frame beta chains. CDR3 protein duplicates are merged, each entry listing the most common genes and DNA. This sample comprises roughly 280,000 distinct CDR3 sequences, approximately 10% of them detected only once. The top ten constitute around 15% of the sample.

The data were taken from a study of T cell repertoires in cytomegalovirus infection (dated by TCRdb to between 2018 and 2020). As for the study more broadly: Because public TCR beta signatures pointed to carriage of CMV infection together with the matching HLA type, the HLA type of each donor mattered for the analysis. Overall study results and their limits: Cumulative frequency of public TCR beta family members discriminated carriers of CMV infection plus the relevant HLA type in this cohort and an independent roughly 350-donor cohort. In the ex vivo response, HLA-C-restricted CMV-specific TCR beta clonotypes were dominant, and in two of eight donors the single most frequent clonotype came from this HLA-C-restricted group.

Material for sequencing was PBMCs. The TCR sequence derives from a human donor in good health (CMV status not recorded). Some clones in this sample may be carry-over from other donors' samples. The sequence is built from TRBV28 and TRBJ2-5; tentative D gene TRBD2, with 6 bases matching. In nucleotide form, the sequence is TGTGCCAGCAGTGGGGGGTACCAAGAGACCCAGTACTTC. Translated, this is CASSGGYQETQYF.